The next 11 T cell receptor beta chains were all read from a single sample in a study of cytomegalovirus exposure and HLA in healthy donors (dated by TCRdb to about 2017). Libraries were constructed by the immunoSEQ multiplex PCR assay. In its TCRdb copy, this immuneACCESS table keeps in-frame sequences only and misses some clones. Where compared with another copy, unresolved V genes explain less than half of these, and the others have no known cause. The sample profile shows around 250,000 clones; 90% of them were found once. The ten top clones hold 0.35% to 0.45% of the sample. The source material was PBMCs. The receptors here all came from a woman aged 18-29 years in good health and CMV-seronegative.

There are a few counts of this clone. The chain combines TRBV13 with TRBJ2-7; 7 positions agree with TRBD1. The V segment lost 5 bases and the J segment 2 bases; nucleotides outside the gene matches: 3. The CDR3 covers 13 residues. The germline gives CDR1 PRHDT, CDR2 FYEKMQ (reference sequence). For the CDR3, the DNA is TGTGCCAGCAGCATTGACAGGGCCTACGAGCAGTACTTC. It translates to CASSIDRAYEQYF.

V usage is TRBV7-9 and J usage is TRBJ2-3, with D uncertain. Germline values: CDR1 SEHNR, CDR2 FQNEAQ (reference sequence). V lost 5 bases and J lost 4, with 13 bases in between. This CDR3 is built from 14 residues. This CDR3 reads CASSTQSRSDTQYF. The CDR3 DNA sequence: TGTGCCAGCAGCACTCAATCTAGGTCAGATACGCAGTATTTT. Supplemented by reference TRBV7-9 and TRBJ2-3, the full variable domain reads DTGVSQNPRHKITKRGQNVTFRCDPISEHNRLYWYRQTLGQGPEFLTYFQNEAQLEKSRLLSDRFSAERPKGSFSTLEIQRTEQGDSAMYLCASSTQSRSDTQYFGPGTRLTVL.

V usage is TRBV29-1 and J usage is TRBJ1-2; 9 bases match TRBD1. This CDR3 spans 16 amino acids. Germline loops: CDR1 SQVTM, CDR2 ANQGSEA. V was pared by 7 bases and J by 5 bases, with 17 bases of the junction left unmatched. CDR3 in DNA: TGCAGCGCAGACTTTGAATCCTCCGGGACAGGGTATGGCTACACCTTC. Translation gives CSADFESSGTGYGYTF.

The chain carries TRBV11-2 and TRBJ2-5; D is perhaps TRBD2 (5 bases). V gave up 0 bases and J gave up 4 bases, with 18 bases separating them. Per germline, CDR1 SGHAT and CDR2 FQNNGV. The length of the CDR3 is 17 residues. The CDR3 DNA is TGTGCCAGCAGCTTAGAACCGGACTTAGAGGCGGGAGAGACCCAGTACTTC. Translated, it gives CASSLEPDLEAGETQYF.

CDR3 nucleotides: TGTGCCAGCAGCTCGGGACTCCTGTCTGGCACAGATACGCAGTATTTT. Translating it yields CASSSGLLSGTDTQYF. The chain combines TRBV7-3 with TRBJ2-3; a possible D gene is TRBD2 (6 bases). Trimming stripped 4 bases from V and 1 base from J, with 15 bases between. Germline V gene data show CDR1 as SGHTA and CDR2 as FQGTGA. The CDR3 sequence is 16 residues long.

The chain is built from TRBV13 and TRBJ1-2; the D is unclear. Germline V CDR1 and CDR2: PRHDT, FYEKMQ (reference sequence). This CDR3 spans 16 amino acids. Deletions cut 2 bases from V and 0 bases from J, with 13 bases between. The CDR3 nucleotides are TGTGCCAGCAGCTTATCGGTAGAGGCTTCTAACTATGGCTACACCTTC. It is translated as CASSLSVEASNYGYTF.

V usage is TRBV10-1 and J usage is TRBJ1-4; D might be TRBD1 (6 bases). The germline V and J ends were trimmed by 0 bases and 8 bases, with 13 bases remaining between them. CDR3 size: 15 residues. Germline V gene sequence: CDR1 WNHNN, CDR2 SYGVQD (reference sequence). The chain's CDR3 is CASSESLGAGEKLFF. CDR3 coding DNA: TGCGCCAGCAGTGAGTCGCTGGGGGCAGGAGAAAAACTGTTTTTT.

CDR3: CASSLLGGTSGGTQYF. The CDR3 nucleotides are TGTGCCAGCAGCTTATTGGGCGGAACTAGCGGGGGTACGCAGTATTTT. This chain connects TRBV7-2 to TRBJ2-3; 11 nucleotides align to TRBD2. With 2 bases clipped from V and 8 bases from J, the junction kept 9 bases outside the gene matches. This CDR3 contains 16 residues. The germline gives CDR1 SGHTA, CDR2 FQGNSA.

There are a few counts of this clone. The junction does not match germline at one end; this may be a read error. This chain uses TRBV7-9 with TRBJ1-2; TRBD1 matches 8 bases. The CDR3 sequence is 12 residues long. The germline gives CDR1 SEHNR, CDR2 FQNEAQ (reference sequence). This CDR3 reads CASSPLTGGIAF. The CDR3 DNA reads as TGTGCCAGCAGCCCTCTAACAGGGGGGATCGCCTTC.

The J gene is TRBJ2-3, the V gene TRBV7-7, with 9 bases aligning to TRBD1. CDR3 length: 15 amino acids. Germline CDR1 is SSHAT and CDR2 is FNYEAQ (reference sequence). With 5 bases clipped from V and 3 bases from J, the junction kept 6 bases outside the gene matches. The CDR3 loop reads CASSAGTGWTDTQYF. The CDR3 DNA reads TGTGCCAGCAGCGCCGGGACAGGGTGGACAGATACGCAGTATTTT.

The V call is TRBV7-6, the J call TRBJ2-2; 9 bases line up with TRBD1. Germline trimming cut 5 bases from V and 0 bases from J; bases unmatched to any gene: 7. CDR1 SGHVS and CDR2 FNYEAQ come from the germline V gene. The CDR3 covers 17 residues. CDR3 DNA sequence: TGTGCCAGCAGCCAATCGGGACAGGGAGCGAACACCGGGGAGCTGTTTTTT. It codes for CASSQSGQGANTGELFF.